This T cell receptor (beta chain) was obtained from a study of metastatic and nonmetastatic thyroid tumors. This clone was recorded many times. Not a single patient had been given any form of treatment at any point before undergoing thyroid surgery. Germline loops: CDR1 MNHNY, CDR2 SVGAGI (reference sequence). V lost 3 bases and J lost 10, with 13 bases in between. This CDR3 spans 14 amino acids. TCRdb re-analyzed the PCR reads through MiXCR. The data contain 33,000 or so clones, 7.4% of them singletons. The sequence was obtained from a female donor with papillary thyroid cancer or a benign thyroid nodule (not recorded which). Some clones in this sample may be carry-over from other donors' samples. This chain connects TRBV6-6 to TRBJ1-6, with D possibly matching TRBD1 (5 bases). What was sequenced was blood. CDR3 loop: CASSYLSGGSPLHF. The CDR3 DNA reads as TGTGCCAGCAGTTATTTATCCGGGGGATCACCCCTCCACTTT.